This T cell receptor (beta chain) was captured in a study of tumor-infiltrating lymphocytes in primary liver carcinoma. Across the study: Staging of the tumors gave T1-T3 N0M0, with widths of roughly 4.2 to 11 cm. Study results and caveats: Tumors had a top-250-clone fraction that was significantly higher than blood (p = 0.039). Tumor-adjacent and tumor-blood pairs showed less overlap than tumor region pairs.

A remark on this clonotype: Its antigen remains unidentified.

A primer matching the constant region was used to make TCR beta cDNA from 450 to 500 ng of total RNA. It was through three nested multiplex PCR rounds of slightly modified ARM-PCR that TCR beta libraries arose. Amplification in the first two PCR rounds was performed using TRBV1-TRBV30 forward primers and a C-beta reverse primer for 10 cycles each. A single record per CDR3 protein comes from TCRdb applying MiXCR to the multiplex PCR reads. Of about 310,000 distinct CDR3 sequences listed, 60% to 80% are singletons. This CDR3 comprises 16 residues. The J segment lost 2 bases and the V segment lost 2 bases, leaving 8 bases of the junction unmatched. Germline V gene data show CDR1 as MNHNY and CDR2 as SVGAGI (reference sequence). Blood RNA originated from unsorted whole blood, with germline DNA additionally extracted. Around 4 milliliters of peripheral blood were drawn presurgically.

This chain links TRBV6-6 with TRBJ1-1, with 7 bases aligning to TRBD1. Sequenced material: peripheral blood. The source of this sequence is a man between 35 and 55 years old with primary liver carcinoma and hepatitis B virus infection. As DNA, the CDR3 is TGTGCCAGCAGTTACACACGGACAGGACTCAACACTGAAGCTTTCTTT. Residues: CASSYTRTGLNTEAFF.